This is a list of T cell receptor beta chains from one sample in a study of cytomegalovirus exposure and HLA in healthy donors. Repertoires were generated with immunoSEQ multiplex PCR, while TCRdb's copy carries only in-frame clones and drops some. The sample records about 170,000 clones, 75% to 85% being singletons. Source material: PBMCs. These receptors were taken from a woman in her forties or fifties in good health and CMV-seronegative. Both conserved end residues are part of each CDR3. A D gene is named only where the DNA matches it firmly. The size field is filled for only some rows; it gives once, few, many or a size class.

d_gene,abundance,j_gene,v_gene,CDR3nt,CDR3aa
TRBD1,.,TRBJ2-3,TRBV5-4,TGTGCCAGCAGCTCCGGACAGGGTTTTATAGATACGCAGTATTTT,CASSSGQGFIDTQYF
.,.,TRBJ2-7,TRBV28,TGTGCCAGCAGCCAAAACAGCTACGAGCAGTACTTC,CASSQNSYEQYF
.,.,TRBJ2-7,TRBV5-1,TGCGCCAGCAGCTTGGAAGGGTTTGGGTTGGGAGCCTACGAGCAGTACTTC,CASSLEGFGLGAYEQYF
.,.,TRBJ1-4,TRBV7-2,TGTGCCAGCAGCTTAGGGGACACCTATAATGAAAAACTGTTTTTT,CASSLGDTYNEKLFF
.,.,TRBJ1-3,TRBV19,TGTGCCAGTAGTACCACACGCCAGAATATTGGAAACACCATATATTTT,CASSTTRQNIGNTIYF
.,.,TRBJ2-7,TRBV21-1,TGTGCCAGCAGCAATCTTAACCTCTCGGGGGGCGGCATTGGGTACGAGCAGTACTTC,CASSNLNLSGGGIGYEQYF
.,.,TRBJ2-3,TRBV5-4,TGTGCCAGCAGCTCGTTGGTCGGGGCTAGGGGGAAGGGGGATACGCAGTATTTT,CASSSLVGARGKGDTQYF
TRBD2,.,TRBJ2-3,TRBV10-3,TGTGCCATCAGTCCGGGACTAGCGGGGGGCCGCAGCACAGATACGCAGTATTTT,CAISPGLAGGRSTDTQYF
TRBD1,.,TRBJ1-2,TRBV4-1,TGCGCCAGCAGCCAACCAGTGACAGGGTATGGCTACACCTTC,CASSQPVTGYGYTF
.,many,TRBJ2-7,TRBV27,TGTGCCAGCAGTTTAATCCTCCCCATCGCAGTAGAGGACGAGCAGTACTTC,CASSLILPIAVEDEQYF
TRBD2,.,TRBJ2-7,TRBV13,TGTGCCAGCAGCCCCGGACAGGCGACTAGCGGATACTACGAGCAGTACTTC,CASSPGQATSGYYEQYF
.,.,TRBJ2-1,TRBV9,TGTGCCAGCAGCGTAGTCCCGAGCTACAATGAGCAGTTCTTC,CASSVVPSYNEQFF
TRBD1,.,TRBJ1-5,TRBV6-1,TGTGCCAGTCATGACAGGGCGGGGAATCAGCCCCAGCATTTT,CASHDRAGNQPQHF
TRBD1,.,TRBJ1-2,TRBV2,TGTGCCAGCAGCGGACAGGGGCTTAACTATGGCTACACCTTC,CASSGQGLNYGYTF
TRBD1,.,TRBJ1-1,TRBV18,TGTGCCAGCTCACCACTCGGACAGGGGTCCACTGAAGCTTTCTTT,CASSPLGQGSTEAFF
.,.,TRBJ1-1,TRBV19,TGTGCCAGTAGTATATGGGGAGTGGATGAAGCTTTCTTT,CASSIWGVDEAFF
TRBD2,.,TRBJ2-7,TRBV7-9,TGTGCCAGCAGCTTAAATATTAGCGGGAGCGCCCCCGAGCAGTACTTC,CASSLNISGSAPEQYF
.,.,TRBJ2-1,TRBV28,TGTGCCAGCAGTTTTCGTCGGGGTGAGCAGTTCTTC,CASSFRRGEQFF
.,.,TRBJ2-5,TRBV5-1,TGCGCCAGCAGCACAAAGACAGGTATCGAGACCCAGTACTTC,CASSTKTGIETQYF
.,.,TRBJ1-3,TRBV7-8,TGTGCCAGCAGCTTAGCCGAGACAGCCTCTGGAAACACCATATATTTT,CASSLAETASGNTIYF
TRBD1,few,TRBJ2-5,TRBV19,TGTGCCAGTAGTTTTCGAGGGGGCGGGGAGACCCAGTACTTC,CASSFRGGGETQYF
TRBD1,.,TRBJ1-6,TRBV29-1,TGCAGCGGCCGAAATTCTACAGGGGGCAATTCACCCCTCCACTTT,CSGRNSTGGNSPLHF
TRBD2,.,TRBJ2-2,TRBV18,TGTGCCAGCCTGCCCGGGGGGACCGGGGAGCTGTTTTTT,CASLPGGTGELFF
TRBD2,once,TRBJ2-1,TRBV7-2,TGTGCCAGCAGCTTAAGGACTAGCGAGGGTGAGCAGTTCTTC,CASSLRTSEGEQFF
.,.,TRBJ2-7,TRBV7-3,TGTGCCAGCAGCTTACTTGGGGCGGCGGCCGAGCAGTACTTC,CASSLLGAAAEQYF
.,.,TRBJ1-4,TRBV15,TGTGCCACCAGCAGAGATATGACAGCCGGAAAACTGTTTTTT,CATSRDMTAGKLFF
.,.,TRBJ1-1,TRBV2,TGTGCCAGCAGCGACGGCGGCCCTCCGACCACTGAAGCTTTCTTT,CASSDGGPPTTEAFF
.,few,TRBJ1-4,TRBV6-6,TGTGCCAGCAGTTACGGAGGGCAGGCCATGGGAGAAAAACTGTTTTTT,CASSYGGQAMGEKLFF
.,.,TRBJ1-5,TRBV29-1,TGCAGCGTTGGGGGAGTGAGCAATCAGCCCCAGCATTTT,CSVGGVSNQPQHF
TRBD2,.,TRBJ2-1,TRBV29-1,TGCAGCGTTCTACTTAGCGGGCGCTCCTACAATGAGCAGTTCTTC,CSVLLSGRSYNEQFF
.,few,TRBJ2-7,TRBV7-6,TGTGCCAGCAGCGGGGGAGGCTCCTACGAGCAGTACTTC,CASSGGGSYEQYF
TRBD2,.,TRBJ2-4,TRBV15,TGTGCCGCGGGCGGGAGGGACGAAGGGCAAAACATTCAGTACTTC,CAAGGRDEGQNIQYF
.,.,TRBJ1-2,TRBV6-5,TGTGCCAGCAGATTACAGGGTTCGGACGGCTACACCTTC,CASRLQGSDGYTF
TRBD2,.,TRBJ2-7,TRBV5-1,TGCGCCAGCAGCTCGGGACTAGGGCCCTACGAGCAGTACTTC,CASSSGLGPYEQYF
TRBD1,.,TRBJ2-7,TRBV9,TGTGCCAGCAGCGTATCGGGACAGGGGTCCATCTACGAGCAGTACTTC,CASSVSGQGSIYEQYF
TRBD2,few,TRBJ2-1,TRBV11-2,TGTGCCAGCAGCAGAGAGCTAGCGGGGGGGGGCAATGAGCAGTTCTTC,CASSRELAGGGNEQFF
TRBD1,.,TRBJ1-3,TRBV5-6,TGTGCCAGCAGCTTCGGGACAGGCGACTCTGGAAACACCATATATTTT,CASSFGTGDSGNTIYF
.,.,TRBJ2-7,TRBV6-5,TGTGCCAGCAGCCCACAGGGTCCCTACGAGCAGTACTTC,CASSPQGPYEQYF
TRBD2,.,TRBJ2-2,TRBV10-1,TGCGCCACCCCACCGGGACTAGCCAAACCTCCCGTCACCGGGGAGCTGTTTTTT,CATPPGLAKPPVTGELFF
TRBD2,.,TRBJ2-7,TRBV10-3,TGTGCCATCAGTCCTAGCGGACCCTACGAGCAGTACTTC,CAISPSGPYEQYF
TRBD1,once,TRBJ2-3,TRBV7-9,TGTGCCAGCAGCTTACGTAAAACAGGGGCCGATACGCAGTATTTT,CASSLRKTGADTQYF
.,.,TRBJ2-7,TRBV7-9,TGTGCCAGCATTACCGACCGGGGAAGCTCCTACGAGCAGTACTTC,CASITDRGSSYEQYF
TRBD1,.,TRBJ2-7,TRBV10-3,TGTGCCATCAGTCAGGGGGTTCCCTCCTACGAGCAGTACTTC,CAISQGVPSYEQYF
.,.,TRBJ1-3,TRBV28,TGTGCCAGCAGTTTTCATACAGGGTCTGGAAACACCATATATTTT,CASSFHTGSGNTIYF
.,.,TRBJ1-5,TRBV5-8,TGTGCCAGCAGCCGGACAGATAGCAATCAGCCCCAGCATTTT,CASSRTDSNQPQHF
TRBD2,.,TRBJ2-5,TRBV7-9,TGTGCCAGCAGCTTAGCCGGCGGGAGAGGGAAGGAGACCCAGTACTTC,CASSLAGGRGKETQYF
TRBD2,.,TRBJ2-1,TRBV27,TGTGCCAGCAGTCCAATTATGCCGGCGGGAGTCAATGAGCAGTTCTTC,CASSPIMPAGVNEQFF
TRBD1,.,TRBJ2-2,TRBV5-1,TGCGCCAGCAGCTTGCTGACAGGGGGGTCGAACACCGGGGAGCTGTTTTTT,CASSLLTGGSNTGELFF
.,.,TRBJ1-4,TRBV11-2,TGTGCCAGCAGCTCTGACAGATTTAATGAAAAACTGTTTTTT,CASSSDRFNEKLFF
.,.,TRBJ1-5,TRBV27,TGTGCCAGCAGCCGAAGACAAAGCAATCAGCCCCAGCATTTT,CASSRRQSNQPQHF